These 30 T cell receptor beta chains were sequenced from one sample in a study of PD-1 blockade in classical Hodgkin lymphoma. Each patient experienced a relapse that followed autologous stem cell transplantation, and brentuximab vedotin exposure varied. Profiling relied on immunoSEQ multiplex PCR, and the TCRdb table lists in-frame clones only, not all of them. The sample holds 25,000 to 30,000 clones, 60% to 75% seen once. The specimen comprised peripheral blood mononuclear cells (PBMCs), sampled before the second cycle of nivolumab. Receptors originate from a human donor with classical Hodgkin lymphoma.

The chain combines TRBV9 with TRBJ1-6; TRBD1 matches at 9 bases. The CDR3 sequence is 14 residues long. The V gene's germline CDR1 is SGDLS and CDR2 YYNGEE. J gave up 8 bases and V 4 bases, and 4 bases lay outside the gene matches. As DNA, the CDR3 is TGTGCCAGCAGCCTGACAGGGGGACATTCACCCCTCCACTTT. Translated, it gives CASSLTGGHSPLHF.

For this clone: Other nucleotide sequences in the sample specify the same CDR3. V and J are TRBV7-8 and TRBJ2-3, with unresolved D. Germline values: CDR1 SGHVS, CDR2 FQNEAQ. Trimming removed 3 bases at V and 3 bases at J, with 7 bases between. The CDR3 is made up of 13 amino acids. The CDR3, as DNA: TGTGCCAGCAGCTTTCTACGGACAGATACGCAGTATTTT. Amino acid sequence: CASSFLRTDTQYF. The variable domain in full, with the rest retrieved from reference TRBV7-8 and TRBJ2-3, is GAGVSQSPRYKVAKRGQDVALRCDPISGHVSLFWYQQALGQGPEFLTYFQNEAQLDKSGLPSDRFFAERPEGSVSTLKIQRTQQEDSAVYLCASSFLRTDTQYFGPGTRLTVL.

V usage is TRBV19 and J usage is TRBJ2-1, with TRBD2 matching 7 bases. This CDR3 spans 16 amino acids. Per germline, CDR1 LNHDA and CDR2 SQIVND (reference sequence). V gave up 3 bases and J gave up 6 bases; unmatched junction bases: 11. This CDR3 is CASSIGGRASGNEQFF. DNA for the CDR3: TGTGCCAGTAGTATTGGGGGTAGGGCTAGCGGCAATGAGCAGTTCTTC. Together with reference TRBV19 and TRBJ2-1, the CDR3 gives the full variable domain: DGGITQSPKYLFRKEGQNVTLSCEQNLNHDAMYWYRQDPGQGLRLIYYSQIVNDFQKGDIAEGYSVSREKKESFPLTVTSAQKNPTAFYLCASSIGGRASGNEQFFGPGTRLTVL.

The DNA for the CDR3 is TGTGCCAGCAGCTTGGCAGGGGGCCACTCCTACGAGCAGTACTTC. Protein sequence: CASSLAGGHSYEQYF. This sequence joins TRBV5-4 and TRBJ2-7, with TRBD1 matching 8 bases. The V gene's germline CDR1 is SGHNT and CDR2 YYREEE (reference sequence). V shed 0 bases, J shed 0 bases, and the junction held 2 bases outside the gene matches. The CDR3 spans 15 residues.

This chain links TRBV7-6 with TRBJ2-5, with D possibly matching TRBD2 (7 bases). The CDR3 contains 15 residues. Trimming took 8 bases from V and 0 from J, leaving 16 bases between them. Germline CDR1 SGHVS, CDR2 FNYEAQ. The CDR3 bases are TGTGCCAGCCACTTAGGGGGGGGGTACCAAGAGACCCAGTACTTC. Amino acids: CASHLGGGYQETQYF.

The V and J genes are TRBV11-3 and TRBJ1-1; D is uncertain. Trimming stripped 1 base from V and 6 bases from J, with 6 bases between. CDR1 and CDR2 (germline): SGHNT, YENEEA. The CDR3 loop spans 12 amino acids. As DNA, the CDR3 is TGTGCCAGCAGCTTAGGTGAGGCTGAAGCTTTCTTT. This gives the protein CASSLGEAEAFF.

The rearrangement links TRBV28 to TRBJ1-6, with 10 positions matching TRBD1. CDR1 and CDR2 (germline): MDHEN, SYDVKM. The junction had 6 bases not matched to a gene; V was cut back by 6 bases and J by 7 bases. This CDR3 spans 15 amino acids. Here the CDR3 DNA reads TGTGCCAGCAGCCGGGGGACAGGGGCCAATTCACCCCTCCACTTT. This encodes CASSRGTGANSPLHF. Drawing the rest from reference TRBV28 and TRBJ1-6, the complete variable domain is DVKVTQSSRYLVKRTGEKVFLECVQDMDHENMFWYRQDPGLGLRLIYFSYDVKMKEKGDIPEGYSVSREKKERFSLILESASTNQTSMYLCASSRGTGANSPLHFGNGTRLTVT.

The rearrangement joins TRBV6-5 to TRBJ2-2; the D is unclear. The germline V and J ends were trimmed by 4 bases and 7 bases, with 4 bases remaining between them. The CDR3 totals 11 residues. The germline CDR1 and CDR2 sequences are MNHEY and SVGAGI. The CDR3 sequence is CASSLNGELFF. DNA for the CDR3: TGTGCCAGCAGTTTAAACGGGGAGCTGTTTTTT.

The chain carries TRBV4-2 and TRBJ1-2; 7 bases agree with TRBD1. V dropped 4 bases and J dropped 8; count of bases not matched to a gene: 10. The length of the CDR3 is 14 residues. CDR1 LGHNA and CDR2 YNFKEQ come from the germline V gene. CDR3 sequence (DNA): TGTGCCAGCAGCCGGGGGGACAGTAGCTCGGGCTACACCTTC. Encoded protein: CASSRGDSSSGYTF.

The chain links TRBV5-4 to TRBJ2-7; D ambiguous. Trimming took off 0 bases at V and 0 bases at J, with 7 bases between the two ends. This CDR3 region has 14 residues. Germline CDR1 reads SGHNT; CDR2 reads YYREEE (reference sequence). The CDR3 protein is CASSLGPASYEQYV. The CDR3 DNA reads TGTGCCAGCAGCTTGGGTCCGGCCTCCTACGAGCAGTACGTC.

The sample holds a few counts of this clone. The chain uses TRBV7-2 and TRBJ2-4; weak D call: TRBD2 (7 bases). V was pared by 5 bases and J by 8 bases, with 19 bases between. Germline V gives CDR1 SGHTA, CDR2 FQGNSA. The CDR3 extends over 15 amino acids. The CDR3 nucleotides read TGTGCCAGCAGCGAAGGACAGTGGGGAGGGGACATTCAGTACTTC. This encodes CASSEGQWGGDIQYF. Full variable domain (rest looked up from reference TRBV7-2 and TRBJ2-4): GAGVSQSPSNKVTEKGKDVELRCDPISGHTALYWYRQSLGQGLEFLIYFQGNSAPDKSGLPSDRFSAERTGGSVSTLTIQRTQQEDSAVYLCASSEGQWGGDIQYFGAGTRLSVL.

The chain carries TRBV7-9 and TRBJ1-1; D unclear. CDR3 size: 13 residues. V dropped 3 bases and J dropped 1 base, with 6 bases sitting between them. Germline-derived CDR1 and CDR2 are SEHNR and FQNEAQ (reference sequence). The CDR3 region is CASSFGGNTEAFF. The CDR3 DNA reads as TGTGCCAGCAGCTTTGGAGGGAACACTGAAGCTTTCTTT.

This clone was seen at least ten times. The genes are TRBV4-3 and TRBJ1-2; D is ambiguous. V shed 0 bases and J shed 5 bases, with 7 bases lying between them. Germline CDR1 reads LGHNA; CDR2 reads YSLEER. The CDR3 totals 13 residues. The CDR3, as DNA: TGCGCCAGCAGCCAAGATCGAGTTTATGGCTACACCTTC. Residues: CASSQDRVYGYTF.

V usage is TRBV19 and J usage is TRBJ2-1; TRBD1 aligns across 8 bases. V lost 7 bases to trimming and J lost 6 bases; unmatched junction nucleotides: 11. The CDR3 spans 15 residues. Germline CDR1 is LNHDA and CDR2 is SQIVND (reference sequence). The CDR3 DNA reads TGTGCCAGTACCCGGGACAGGTTAGCCTCCAATGAGCAGTTCTTC. It encodes CASTRDRLASNEQFF.

The chain employs TRBV9 and TRBJ2-1; 12 positions match TRBD2. J gave up 10 bases and V 4 bases, and 12 bases lay outside the gene matches. Looked up from germline, CDR1 is SGDLS and CDR2 is YYNGEE. The CDR3 contains 16 residues. The CDR3 DNA is TGTGCCAGCAGCCCCCAACGACTAGCGGGAGTAGGCGAGCAGTTCTTC. Protein: CASSPQRLAGVGEQFF.

The chain carries TRBV6-6 and TRBJ1-2; the D is unclear. The V end lost 5 bases, the J end lost 2 bases, and 15 bases lay between the germline ends. Germline assignment: CDR1 MNHNY and CDR2 SVGAGI (reference sequence). The CDR3 extends over 15 amino acids. CDR3 sequence (DNA): TGTGCCAGCAGTCCCACCTGGACCGGGAACTATGGCTACACCTTC. Encoded protein: CASSPTWTGNYGYTF.

This chain links TRBV12-5 with TRBJ2-1; the match to TRBD2 covers 12 bases. Germline V lookup: CDR1 LGHNT, CDR2 FRNRAP. Trimming at V came to 7 bases and at J to 4 bases, leaving 5 bases not matched to a gene. This CDR3 comprises 15 residues. CDR3 sequence (DNA): TGTGCTAGTGCCCTCGGACTAGCGGGGTACAATGAGCAGTTCTTC. It yields the protein CASALGLAGYNEQFF. The variable domain in full, with the rest retrieved from reference TRBV12-5 and TRBJ2-1, is DARVTQTPRHKVTEMGQEVTMRCQPILGHNTVFWYRQTMMQGLELLAYFRNRAPLDDSGMPKDRFSAEMPDATLATLKIQPSEPRDSAVYFCASALGLAGYNEQFFGPGTRLTVL.

This clone was seen repeatedly, ten times or more. The chain joins TRBV4-3 to TRBJ2-1, with D possibly being TRBD2 (6 bases). The CDR3 runs 16 residues. Deletions cut 0 bases from V and 3 bases from J, with 12 bases between. The germline CDR1 and CDR2 sequences are LGHNA and YSLEER. As DNA, the CDR3 is TGCGCCAGCAGCCAAGATACGGGAGTGGTCTACAATGAGCAGTTCTTC. It yields the protein CASSQDTGVVYNEQFF.

CDR3 sequence reads: CASSYRQGPNSPLHF. The CDR3 DNA reads TGTGCCAGCAGTTACAGACAGGGGCCTAATTCACCCCTCCACTTT. The chain combines TRBV6-5 with TRBJ1-6; 8 bases align to TRBD1. Germline trimming cut 2 bases from V and 6 bases from J; bases unmatched to any gene: 3. This CDR3 comprises 15 residues. Germline V gives CDR1 MNHEY, CDR2 SVGAGI.

The rearrangement uses TRBV6-6 and TRBJ2-5; D is perhaps TRBD2 (7 bases). CDR1 and CDR2 (germline): MNHNY, SVGAGI (reference sequence). The CDR3 has 15 residues. Trimming stripped 0 bases from V and 5 bases from J, with 13 bases between. CDR3 nucleotide sequence: TGTGCCAGCAGTTACTCGAAAGGGGGGGGCGAGACCCAGTACTTC. Amino acid sequence: CASSYSKGGGETQYF.

This clone appeared a few times. The rearrangement links TRBV19 to TRBJ1-5, with TRBD1 identical over 7 bases. This CDR3 is built from 14 residues. Germline CDR1 reads LNHDA; CDR2 reads SQIVND (reference sequence). V lost 5 bases to trimming and J lost 6 bases; unmatched junction nucleotides: 7. The CDR3: CASSYLTGLQPQHF. CDR3 nucleotide sequence: TGTGCCAGTAGTTACCTGACAGGGCTTCAGCCCCAGCATTTT.

On this clone itself: Other nucleotide sequences in the sample specify the same CDR3. V gene TRBV5-1 combines with J gene TRBJ1-4, with a tentative D call TRBD1 (5 bases). Germline loops: CDR1 SGHRS, CDR2 YFSETQ. V was pared by 0 bases and J by 3 bases, with 6 bases between. The CDR3 loop spans 14 amino acids. CDR3 protein: CASSLVGPNEKLFF. The CDR3 nucleotides read TGCGCCAGCAGCTTGGTGGGGCCTAATGAAAAACTGTTTTTT.

In its sample, this clone was seen a few times. The gene calls are TRBV2 and TRBJ1-1; no firm D call. This CDR3 contains 13 residues. Trimming took 7 bases from V and 0 from J, leaving 9 bases between them. Looked up from germline, CDR1 is SNHLY and CDR2 is FYNNEI. The chain's CDR3 is CASTTTLNTEAFF. The CDR3 DNA follows: TGTGCCAGCACTACGACCTTGAACACTGAAGCTTTCTTT. The whole variable domain, remainder taken from reference TRBV2 and TRBJ1-1, is EPEVTQTPSHQVTQMGQEVILRCVPISNHLYFYWYRQILGQKVEFLVSFYNNEISEKSEIFDDQFSVERPDGSNFTLKIRSTKLEDSAMYFCASTTTLNTEAFFGQGTRLTVV.

The CDR3 spells CASSNNRGSGNTIYF. CDR3 nucleotides: TGTGCCAGCAGTAACAACAGGGGATCTGGAAACACCATATATTTT. This chain connects TRBV6-1 to TRBJ1-3, with 7 positions matching TRBD1. The CDR3 covers 15 residues. Trimming took 5 bases from V and 1 from J; bases not matched to a gene: 5. Germline V gives CDR1 MNHNS, CDR2 SASEGT.

The rearrangement links TRBV4-1 to TRBJ2-3, with a tentative D call TRBD2 (5 bases). The CDR3 covers 13 residues. Trimming took 8 bases from V and 7 from J, leaving 16 bases between them. The germline gives CDR1 MGHRA, CDR2 YSYEKL. The CDR3 nucleotides read TGCGCCAGCGGAGGACTTGGCGGTCATACGCAGTATTTT. Translated, it gives CASGGLGGHTQYF.

About this clone itself: This probably arose from a read error, given a far larger clone one base away. The CDR3 DNA reads as TGCGCCAGCAGCTTGGAAGATGCCTACGAGCAGTACTTC. Its translation is CASSLEDAYEQYF. The chain links TRBV5-1 to TRBJ2-7; D remains ambiguous. CDR1 is SGHRS and CDR2 is YFSETQ in the germline V gene. The V end was cut by 0 bases, the J end by 2 bases, with 6 bases between. The CDR3 has 13 residues. The full variable domain, its missing parts supplied by reference TRBV5-1 and TRBJ2-7, is KAGVTQTPRYLIKTRGQQVTLSCSPISGHRSVSWYQQTPGQGLQFLFEYFSETQRNKGNFPGRFSGRQFSNSRSEMNVSTLELGDSALYLCASSLEDAYEQYFGPGTRLTVT.

The chain has TRBV9 and TRBJ2-2; 13 bases match TRBD2. CDR1 SGDLS and CDR2 YYNGEE come from the germline V gene. The CDR3 covers 18 residues. Trimming took 0 bases from V and 7 from J; bases not matched to a gene: 9. The CDR3 reads CASSVARLAGGGVGELFF. The DNA for the CDR3 is TGTGCCAGCAGCGTAGCTCGACTAGCGGGGGGCGGCGTCGGGGAGCTGTTTTTT.

The chain joins TRBV29-1 to TRBJ2-5, with a weak D call TRBD1 (5 bases). The length of the CDR3 is 15 residues. Germline V gene sequence: CDR1 SQVTM, CDR2 ANQGSEA. Trimming pared 6 bases from V and 0 bases from J, leaving 17 bases between. This CDR3 reads CSVGTSRQNQETQYF. The CDR3 DNA follows: TGCAGCGTGGGAACCTCTAGACAGAACCAAGAGACCCAGTACTTC.

This clone was seen a single time. The chain couples TRBV28 to TRBJ2-5, with no clear D. This CDR3 contains 11 residues. The V and J ends lost 3 bases and 5 bases respectively, with 4 bases between them. Germline V lookup: CDR1 MDHEN, CDR2 SYDVKM. For the CDR3, the DNA is TGTGCCAGCAGTTTGGGGGAGACCCAGTACTTC. Protein sequence: CASSLGETQYF.

About this clone itself: One base away lies a much larger clone, so this may be a sequencing read error. The rearrangement uses TRBV4-2 and TRBJ1-5; no reliable D call. The CDR3 sequence is 15 residues long. Germline V gene lookup returns CDR1 LGHNA and CDR2 YNFKEQ. Trimming shortened V by 4 bases and J by 5 bases, and 15 bases separated the two germline ends. CDR3 sequence reads: CASSPSKSSDQPQHF. Here the CDR3 DNA reads TGTGCCAGCAGCCCCTCTAAATCTTCTGATCAGCCCCAGCATTTT.